The T cell receptor beta chain under discussion was sequenced for a study of response to subunit inactivated influenza vaccine. Study conclusions and caveats: That few new T cells are recruited by each seasonal influenza vaccination was the authors' suggestion.

This clonotype was seen a few times. Its antigen is as yet unknown. V was clipped by 8 bases and J by 6 bases; unmatched bases: 11. The CDR3 is 13 residues long. Germline CDR1 reads DFQATT; CDR2 reads SNEGSKA (reference sequence). Using its own MiXCR run on the RT-PCR reads, TCRdb lists one record per CDR3 protein. The sample consists of 450,000 to 600,000 distinct CDR3 sequences, under 8.5% of them appearing once. The sequenced sample was PBMCs from blood, obtained less than 30 months after vaccination. The source is a man aged 45-69 years who received an inactivated influenza vaccine. The V gene is TRBV20-1, the J gene TRBJ1-2; 8 nucleotides line up with TRBD1. The DNA for the CDR3 is TGCAGTACGCGACAGGGGATCGGTGATGGCTACACCTTC. Its translation: CSTRQGIGDGYTF.